The table lists the clone carrying this TCR beta chain with many counts. Its antigen is still unknown. Using RNA transcripts as the source, TCR beta CDR3 regions were amplified. First-round RT-PCR with HTBI primers amplified the TCR CDR3 region. From the multiplex PCR reads, TCRdb called clonotypes with MiXCR, one entry per CDR3 protein. This sample has about 690,000 distinct CDR3 sequences; about 18% occur once, and the top ten carry less than 20%. This record belongs to a study of T cells in Graves' hyperthyroidism and ophthalmopathy. Study conclusions and caveats: Most thyroid clonotypes with frequency above 0.001 were detected in blood.

The patients, who ranged from 18 to 65 in age, presented with newly diagnosed hyperthyroidism lasting under 2 months. Thyroid ultrasound and orbital computed tomography, with clinical symptoms and serum thyroxine and TRAb, informed diagnoses. The CDR3 is 16 residues long. With 5 bases removed from V and 4 bases from J, the gap between germline ends came to 19 bases. The specimen was blood. The sequence came from a man aged 45-60 years with Graves' hyperthyroidism. The chain is built from TRBV12-3 or TRBV12-4 and TRBJ2-3, with D tentatively TRBD2 (6 bases). CDR3 coding DNA: TGTGCCAGCAGTGACAGTTCACTAGCTCAAGCAGATACGCAGTATTTT. Translating gives CASSDSSLAQADTQYF.